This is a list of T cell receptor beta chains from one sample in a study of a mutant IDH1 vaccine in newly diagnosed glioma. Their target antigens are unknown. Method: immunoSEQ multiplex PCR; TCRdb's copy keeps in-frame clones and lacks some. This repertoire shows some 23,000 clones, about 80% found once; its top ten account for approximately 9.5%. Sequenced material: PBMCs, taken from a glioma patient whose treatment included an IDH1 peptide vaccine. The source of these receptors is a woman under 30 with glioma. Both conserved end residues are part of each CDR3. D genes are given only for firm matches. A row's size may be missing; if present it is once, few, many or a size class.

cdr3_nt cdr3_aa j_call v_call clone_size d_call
TGCGCCAGCAGCTGGGGAGACAGGGGCAGCAATCAGCCCCAGCATTTT CASSWGDRGSNQPQHF TRBJ1-5 TRBV5-1 - TRBD1
TGTGCCAGCAGCCCCCGTTTAGAAAACAAGCCGAGCACCGGGGAGCTGTTTTTT CASSPRLENKPSTGELFF TRBJ2-2 TRBV7-9 - -
TGTGCCAGCAGCCAAGGAGACAGCGGGAGAGCCGGGGAGCTGTTTTTT CASSQGDSGRAGELFF TRBJ2-2 TRBV4-2 once TRBD2
TGCGCCAGCAGCCAAGATCGGGGAGCCTTCTACGAGCAGTACTTC CASSQDRGAFYEQYF TRBJ2-7 TRBV4-3 - -
TGTGCCAGCAGTTTTTTCCGGGATAAGGCCGGGGAGCTGTTTTTT CASSFFRDKAGELFF TRBJ2-2 TRBV28 once -
TGTGCCAGCAGCTCCGTGGGCGGGACTGTATCCTACGAGCAGTACTTC CASSSVGGTVSYEQYF TRBJ2-7 TRBV5-4 - -
TGTGCCAGCAGTAAAAAACCTACGGACCTATACTACGAGCAGTACTTC CASSKKPTDLYYEQYF TRBJ2-7 TRBV13 - -
TGTGCCAGTACCCCTAGGGCGCAGATGAACACTGAAGCTTTCTTT CASTPRAQMNTEAFF TRBJ1-1 TRBV19 few -
TGCGCCAGCAGCCAAGTGGTTTTGGGACTGCGGAGGGATGATACGCAGTATTTT CASSQVVLGLRRDDTQYF TRBJ2-3 TRBV4-1 - -
TGTGCCAGCACCAAAGGGGGGACGGGAAATGAGCAGTTCTTC CASTKGGTGNEQFF TRBJ2-1 TRBV7-2 once -
TGTGCCAGCACCAACCCTGCAGGCCTCAACGAGCAGTACTTC CASTNPAGLNEQYF TRBJ2-7 TRBV7-2 - -
TGTGCCAGCAGTCCGGGACTGACCTATACTGAAGCTTTCTTT CASSPGLTYTEAFF TRBJ1-1 TRBV7-9 - -
TGCAGTGGCGCAGGAACTGAGCAGTTCTTC CSGAGTEQFF TRBJ2-1 TRBV20-1 once -
TGTGCCAGCAGGCGTCTATCAAGAGAAAAACTGTTTTTT CASRRLSREKLFF TRBJ1-4 TRBV2 few -
TGTGCCAGTAGTATCCAAGGGGATAGCAATCAGCCCCAGCATTTT CASSIQGDSNQPQHF TRBJ1-5 TRBV19 few -
TGCAGCGTTGGACTTGGCACTGAAGCTTTCTTT CSVGLGTEAFF TRBJ1-1 TRBV29-1 - -
TGCGCCAGCAGCCCAGGACTAGCGGCCTACGAGCAGTACTTC CASSPGLAAYEQYF TRBJ2-7 TRBV4-3 - TRBD2
TGTGCCACCCGGGACGGCAGCTCCTACGAGCAGTACTTC CATRDGSSYEQYF TRBJ2-7 TRBV6-6 - -
TGTGCCACCAGCAGACACTACCTGGGGGGGGAAAAAGAGACCCAGTACTTC CATSRHYLGGEKETQYF TRBJ2-5 TRBV15 - TRBD2
TGTGCCAGTAGTGACAGGGCCTACTCTGGGGCCAACGTCCTGACTTTC CASSDRAYSGANVLTF TRBJ2-6 TRBV19 - TRBD1
TGCGCCAGCAGCTTGGAGGCGCAACGCACAGATACGCAGTATTTT CASSLEAQRTDTQYF TRBJ2-3 TRBV5-1 once -
TGTGCCAGCGTAGACGGCGAGTACGAGCAGTACTTC CASVDGEYEQYF TRBJ2-7 TRBV6-1 - -
TGTGCCAGCAGCCCATCTAGCGGGAGCAGTCCAGATACGCAGTATTTT CASSPSSGSSPDTQYF TRBJ2-3 TRBV7-3 - TRBD2
TGTGCCAGGGCGGGGACAGGGACCTCACCCCTCCACTTT CARAGTGTSPLHF TRBJ1-6 TRBV2 - TRBD1
TGCGCCAGCAGCTTGCCAAGAGGATCTGGAAACACCATATATTTT CASSLPRGSGNTIYF TRBJ1-3 TRBV5-1 - -
TGTGCCAGCAGTTACGCTCGGCAGTTGGGTGGCTACACCTTC CASSYARQLGGYTF TRBJ1-2 TRBV6-6 - -
TGTGCCATGAGGGGGTCTGGGGCCAACGTCCTGACTTTC CAMRGSGANVLTF TRBJ2-6 TRBV10-3 - -
TGTGCCAGCAGCTTGAAGGAGATGAACACTGAAGCTTTCTTT CASSLKEMNTEAFF TRBJ1-1 TRBV5-5 - -
TGTGCCAGCAGCCCACTAGGCTCTGGGGCCAACGTCCTGACTTTC CASSPLGSGANVLTF TRBJ2-6 TRBV14 few -
TGCGCCAGCAGCTTGGGCGGGACAGGTGATTCACCCCTCCACTTT CASSLGGTGDSPLHF TRBJ1-6 TRBV5-1 - TRBD1
TGTGCCATCAGGGTTGTCGGTCGGGGTTACAATGAGCAGTTCTTC CAIRVVGRGYNEQFF TRBJ2-1 TRBV10-3 once -
TGTGCCAGCAGCTTGGCCGGGACTAGCGGGGGGGGATACCAAGAGACCCAGTACTTC CASSLAGTSGGGYQETQYF TRBJ2-5 TRBV5-5 - TRBD2
TGTGCCAGCAGCCGCGGACTAGCGGGGGATGAGCAGTTCTTC CASSRGLAGDEQFF TRBJ2-1 TRBV7-6 - TRBD2
TGCGCCAGCAGAGACATGGGGGGGGCAACGAATACCAACTACGAGCAGTACTTC CASRDMGGATNTNYEQYF TRBJ2-7 TRBV10-1 once -
TGTGCCAGCACTATAAACACTGAAGCTTTCTTT CASTINTEAFF TRBJ1-1 TRBV6-6 - -